This TCR beta chain appears in the sequencing data of a study of early T cells in non-severe SARS-CoV-2 infection. Study overall: Unsorted whole-blood RNA was sequenced in bulk, leaving chains unpaired. Study-wide results and caveats: VDJdb matching, biased toward anti-spike CD8 responses, missed private and CD4 specificities.

Attachment of unique molecular identifiers was made to individual cDNA molecules. One entry per CDR3 protein, called by TCRdb with MiXCR from the 5' RACE reads. The sample includes about 67,000 distinct CDR3 sequences, more than 9% of them seen just once. V was cut by 2 bases and J by 5 bases, with 16 bases left in between. The CDR3 is made up of 16 amino acids. In the case of this clonotype: What it binds is unknown.

Material: whole blood. The V gene is TRBV23-1, the J gene TRBJ2-1; D tentatively fits TRBD1 or TRBD2 (5 bases each). TRBV23-1 is classed as an ORF, of uncertain function. The clonotype originates from an adult who was a healthcare worker with PCR-confirmed SARS-CoV-2 infection or an uninfected control (not recorded which). The CDR3 loop is CASSQPRDVEDNEQFF. CDR3 coding DNA: TGCGCCAGCAGTCAACCCAGGGACGTCGAGGACAATGAGCAGTTCTTC.